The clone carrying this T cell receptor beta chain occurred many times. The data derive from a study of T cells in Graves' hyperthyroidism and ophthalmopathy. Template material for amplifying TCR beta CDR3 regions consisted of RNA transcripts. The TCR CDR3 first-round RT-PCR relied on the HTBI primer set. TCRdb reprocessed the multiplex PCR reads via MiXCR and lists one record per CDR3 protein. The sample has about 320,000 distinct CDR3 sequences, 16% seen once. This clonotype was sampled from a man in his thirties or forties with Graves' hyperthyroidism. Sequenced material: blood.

CDR3 DNA sequence: TGCGCCAGCGGCCCCGTATCAGGGGGCGGCACTGAAGCTTTCTTT. This sequence encodes CASGPVSGGGTEAFF. The rearrangement joins TRBV5-1 to TRBJ1-1; TRBD1 matches at 8 bases. CDR1 SGHRS and CDR2 YFSETQ come from the germline V gene. V trimming: 7 bases; J trimming: 4 bases; junction bases outside the gene matches: 12. This CDR3 spans 15 amino acids.